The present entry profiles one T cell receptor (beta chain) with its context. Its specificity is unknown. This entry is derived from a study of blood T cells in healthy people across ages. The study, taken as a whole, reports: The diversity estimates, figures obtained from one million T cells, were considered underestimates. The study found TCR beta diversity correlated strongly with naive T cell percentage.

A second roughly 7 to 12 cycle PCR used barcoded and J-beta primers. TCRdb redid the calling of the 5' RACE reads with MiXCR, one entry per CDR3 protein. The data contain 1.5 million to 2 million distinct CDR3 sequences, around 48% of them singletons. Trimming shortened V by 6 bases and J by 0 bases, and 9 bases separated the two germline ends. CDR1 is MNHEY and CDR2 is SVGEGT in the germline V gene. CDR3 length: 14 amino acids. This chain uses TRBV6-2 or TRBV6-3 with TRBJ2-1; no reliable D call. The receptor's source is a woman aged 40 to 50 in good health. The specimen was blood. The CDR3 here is CASRIRSSYNEQFF. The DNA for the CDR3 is TGTGCCAGCAGGATCAGAAGCTCCTACAATGAGCAGTTCTTC.